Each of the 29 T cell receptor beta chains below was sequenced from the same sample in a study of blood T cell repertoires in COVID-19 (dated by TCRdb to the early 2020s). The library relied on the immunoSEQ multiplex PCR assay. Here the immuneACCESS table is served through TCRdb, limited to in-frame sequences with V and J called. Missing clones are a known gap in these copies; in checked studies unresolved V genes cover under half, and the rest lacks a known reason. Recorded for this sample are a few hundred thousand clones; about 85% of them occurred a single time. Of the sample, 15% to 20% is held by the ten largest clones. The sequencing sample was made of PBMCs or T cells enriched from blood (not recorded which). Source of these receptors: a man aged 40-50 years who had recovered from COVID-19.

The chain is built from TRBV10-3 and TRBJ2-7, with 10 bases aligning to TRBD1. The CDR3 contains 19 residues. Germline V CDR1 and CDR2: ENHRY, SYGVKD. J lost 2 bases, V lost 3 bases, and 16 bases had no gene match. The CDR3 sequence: CAISDAPGQGLISAYEQYF. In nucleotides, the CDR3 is TGTGCCATCAGTGACGCTCCGGGACAGGGGCTGATATCCGCCTACGAGCAGTACTTC.

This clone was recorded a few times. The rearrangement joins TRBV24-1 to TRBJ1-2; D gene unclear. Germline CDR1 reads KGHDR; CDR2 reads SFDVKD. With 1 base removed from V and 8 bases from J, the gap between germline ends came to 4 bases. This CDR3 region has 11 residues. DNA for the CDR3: TGTGCCACCAGTGATTTTCAGGGCTACACCTTC. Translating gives CATSDFQGYTF.

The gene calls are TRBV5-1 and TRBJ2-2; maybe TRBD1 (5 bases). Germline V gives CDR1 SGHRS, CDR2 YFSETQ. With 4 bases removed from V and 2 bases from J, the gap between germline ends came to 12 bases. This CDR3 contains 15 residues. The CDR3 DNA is TGCGCCAGCAGCCGGACACTCGATAACACCGGGGAGCTGTTTTTT. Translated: CASSRTLDNTGELFF.

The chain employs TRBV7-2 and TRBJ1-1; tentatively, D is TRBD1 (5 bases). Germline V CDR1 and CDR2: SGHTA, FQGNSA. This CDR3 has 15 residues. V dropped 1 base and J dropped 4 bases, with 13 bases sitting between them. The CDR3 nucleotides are TGTGCCAGCAGCTTAGGTAGCAGGGTTGGCACTGAAGCTTTCTTT. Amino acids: CASSLGSRVGTEAFF.

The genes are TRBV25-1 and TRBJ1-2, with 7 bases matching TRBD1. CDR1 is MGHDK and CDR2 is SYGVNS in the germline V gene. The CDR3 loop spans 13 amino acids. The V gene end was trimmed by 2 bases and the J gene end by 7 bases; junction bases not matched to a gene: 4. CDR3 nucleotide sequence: TGTGCCAGCAGTGAACGGCAGGGGGGTGGCTACACCTTC. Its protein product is CASSERQGGGYTF.

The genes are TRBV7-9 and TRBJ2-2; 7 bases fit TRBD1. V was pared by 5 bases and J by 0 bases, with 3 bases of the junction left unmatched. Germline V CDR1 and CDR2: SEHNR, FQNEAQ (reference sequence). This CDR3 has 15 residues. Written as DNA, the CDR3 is TGTGCCAGCAGCCCCGGGACAGCGAACACCGGGGAGCTGTTTTTT. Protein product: CASSPGTANTGELFF.

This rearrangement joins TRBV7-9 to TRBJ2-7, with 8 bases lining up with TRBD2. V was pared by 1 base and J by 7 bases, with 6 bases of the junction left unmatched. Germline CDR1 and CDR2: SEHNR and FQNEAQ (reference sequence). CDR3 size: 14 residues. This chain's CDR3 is CASSLDGRAREQYF. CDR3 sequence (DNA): TGTGCCAGCAGCTTAGACGGGAGGGCCCGGGAGCAGTACTTC.

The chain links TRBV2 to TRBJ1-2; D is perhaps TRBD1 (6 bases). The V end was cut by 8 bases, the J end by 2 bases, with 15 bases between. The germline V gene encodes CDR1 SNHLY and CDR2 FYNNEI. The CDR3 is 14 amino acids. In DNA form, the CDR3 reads TGTGCCAGCGGGGGGGCAGCGGGGAACTATGGCTACACCTTC. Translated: CASGGAAGNYGYTF.

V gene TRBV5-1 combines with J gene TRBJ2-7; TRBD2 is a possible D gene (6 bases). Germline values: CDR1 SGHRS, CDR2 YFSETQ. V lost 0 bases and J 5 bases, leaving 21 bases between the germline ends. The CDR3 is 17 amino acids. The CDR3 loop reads CASSLGPPRRGIHEQYF. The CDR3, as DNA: TGCGCCAGCAGCTTGGGACCCCCCCGGAGGGGAATCCACGAGCAGTACTTC. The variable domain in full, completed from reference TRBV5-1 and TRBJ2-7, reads KAGVTQTPRYLIKTRGQQVTLSCSPISGHRSVSWYQQTPGQGLQFLFEYFSETQRNKGNFPGRFSGRQFSNSRSEMNVSTLELGDSALYLCASSLGPPRRGIHEQYFGPGTRLTVT.

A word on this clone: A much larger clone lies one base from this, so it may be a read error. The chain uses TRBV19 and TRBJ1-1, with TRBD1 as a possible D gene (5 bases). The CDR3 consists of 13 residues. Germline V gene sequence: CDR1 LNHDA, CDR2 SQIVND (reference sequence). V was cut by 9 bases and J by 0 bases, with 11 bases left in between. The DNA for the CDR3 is TGTGCCAGCAGACGACAGATGAACACTGAAGCTTTCTTT. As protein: CASRRQMNTEAFF.

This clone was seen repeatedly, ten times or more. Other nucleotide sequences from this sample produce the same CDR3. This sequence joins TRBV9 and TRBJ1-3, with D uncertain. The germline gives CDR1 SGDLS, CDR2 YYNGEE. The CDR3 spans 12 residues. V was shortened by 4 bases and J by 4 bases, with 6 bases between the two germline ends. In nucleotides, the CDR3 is TGTGCCAGCAGCCGTTCCGGAAACACCATATATTTT. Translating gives CASSRSGNTIYF.

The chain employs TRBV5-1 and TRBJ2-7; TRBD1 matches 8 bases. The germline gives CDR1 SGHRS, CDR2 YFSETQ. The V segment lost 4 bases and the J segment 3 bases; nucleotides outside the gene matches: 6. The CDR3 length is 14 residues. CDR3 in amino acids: CASSRGQGFYEQYF. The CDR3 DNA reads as TGCGCCAGCAGCAGAGGACAGGGATTCTACGAGCAGTACTTC.

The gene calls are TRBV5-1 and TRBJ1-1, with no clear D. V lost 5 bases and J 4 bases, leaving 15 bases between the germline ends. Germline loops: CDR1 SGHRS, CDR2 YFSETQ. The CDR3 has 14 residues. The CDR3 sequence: CASRPSTGFTEAFF. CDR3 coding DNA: TGCGCCAGCAGACCATCGACGGGATTCACTGAAGCTTTCTTT. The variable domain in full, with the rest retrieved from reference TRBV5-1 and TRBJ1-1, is KAGVTQTPRYLIKTRGQQVTLSCSPISGHRSVSWYQQTPGQGLQFLFEYFSETQRNKGNFPGRFSGRQFSNSRSEMNVSTLELGDSALYLCASRPSTGFTEAFFGQGTRLTVV.

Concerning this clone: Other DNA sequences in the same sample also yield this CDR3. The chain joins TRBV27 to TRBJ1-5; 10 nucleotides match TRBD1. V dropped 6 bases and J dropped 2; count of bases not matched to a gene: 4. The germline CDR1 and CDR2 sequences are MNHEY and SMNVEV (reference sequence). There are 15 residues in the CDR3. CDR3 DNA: TGTGCCAGCAGCGACAGGGGGCTGGGCAATCAGCCCCAGCATTTT. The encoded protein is CASSDRGLGNQPQHF.

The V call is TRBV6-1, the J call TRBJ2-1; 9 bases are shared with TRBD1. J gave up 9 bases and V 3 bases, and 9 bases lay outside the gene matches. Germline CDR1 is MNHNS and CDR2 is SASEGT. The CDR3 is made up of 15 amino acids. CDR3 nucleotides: TGTGCCAGCAGTGAGCCGGGACAGGGAGGCACTGAGCAGTTCTTC. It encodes CASSEPGQGGTEQFF.

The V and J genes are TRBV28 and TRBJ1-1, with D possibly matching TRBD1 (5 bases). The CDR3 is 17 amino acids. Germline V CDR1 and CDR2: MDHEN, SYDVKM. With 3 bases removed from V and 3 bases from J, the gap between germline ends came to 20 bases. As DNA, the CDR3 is TGTGCCAGCAGTTTGTTCAGGTCGGCAGGGAGGGACACTGAAGCTTTCTTT. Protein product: CASSLFRSAGRDTEAFF.

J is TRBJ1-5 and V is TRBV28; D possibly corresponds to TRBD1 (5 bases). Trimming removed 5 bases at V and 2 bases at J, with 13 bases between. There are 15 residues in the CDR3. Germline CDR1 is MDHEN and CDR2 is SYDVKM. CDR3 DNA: TGTGCCAGCAGTCAAGACTGGGGGGGCAATCAGCCCCAGCATTTT. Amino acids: CASSQDWGGNQPQHF. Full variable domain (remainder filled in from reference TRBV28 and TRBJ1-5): DVKVTQSSRYLVKRTGEKVFLECVQDMDHENMFWYRQDPGLGLRLIYFSYDVKMKEKGDIPEGYSVSREKKERFSLILESASTNQTSMYLCASSQDWGGNQPQHFGDGTRLSIL.

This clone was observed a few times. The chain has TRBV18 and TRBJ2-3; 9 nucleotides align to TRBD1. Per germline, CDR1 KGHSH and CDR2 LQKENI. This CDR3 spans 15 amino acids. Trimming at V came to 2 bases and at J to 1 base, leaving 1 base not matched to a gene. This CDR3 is CASSPWTGGTDTQYF. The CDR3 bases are TGTGCCAGCTCACCATGGACAGGGGGCACAGATACGCAGTATTTT.

Here the CDR3 reads CASSPSPGTGSSIYF. Here the CDR3 DNA reads TGTGCCAGCAGCCCAAGTCCCGGGACAGGTTCATCCATATATTTT. The V gene is TRBV9, the J gene TRBJ1-3; 8 bases match TRBD1. The CDR3 has 15 residues. The J segment lost 11 bases and the V segment lost 4 bases, leaving 14 bases of the junction unmatched. CDR1 and CDR2 from the germline V gene are SGDLS and YYNGEE.

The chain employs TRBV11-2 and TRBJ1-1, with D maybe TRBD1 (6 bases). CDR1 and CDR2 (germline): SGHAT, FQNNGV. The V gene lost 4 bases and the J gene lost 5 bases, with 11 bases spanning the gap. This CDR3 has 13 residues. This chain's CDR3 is CASSSQGYTEAFF. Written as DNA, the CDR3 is TGTGCCAGCAGCTCCCAGGGGTATACTGAAGCTTTCTTT.

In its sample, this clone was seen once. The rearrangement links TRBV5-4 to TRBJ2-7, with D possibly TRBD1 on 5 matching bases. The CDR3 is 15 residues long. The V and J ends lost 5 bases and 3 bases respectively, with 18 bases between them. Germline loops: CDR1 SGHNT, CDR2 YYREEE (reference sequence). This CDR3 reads CASSQPGSQDYEQYF. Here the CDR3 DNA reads TGTGCCAGCAGTCAACCAGGGTCCCAAGACTACGAGCAGTACTTC.

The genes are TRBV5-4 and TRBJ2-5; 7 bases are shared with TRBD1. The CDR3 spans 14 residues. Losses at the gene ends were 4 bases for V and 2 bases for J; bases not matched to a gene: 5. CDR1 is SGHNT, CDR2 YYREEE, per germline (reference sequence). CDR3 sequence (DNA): TGTGCCAGCAGCCCCAAGGGACAGCAAGAGACCCAGTACTTC. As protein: CASSPKGQQETQYF.

The CDR3 DNA is TGCAGCGTCCGAGCGGGGGGGGAGCTGTTTTTT. Translating gives CSVRAGGELFF. The genes are TRBV29-1 and TRBJ2-2; 7 bases are a match to TRBD2. This CDR3 spans 11 amino acids. Trimming cost V 6 bases and J 8 bases; bases outside gene matches: 3. In germline, CDR1 is SQVTM, CDR2 ANQGSEA.

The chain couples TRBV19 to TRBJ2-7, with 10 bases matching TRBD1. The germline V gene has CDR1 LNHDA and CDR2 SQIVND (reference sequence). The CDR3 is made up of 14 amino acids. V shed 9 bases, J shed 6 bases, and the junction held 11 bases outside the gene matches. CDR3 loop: CASQQTGGGFEQYF. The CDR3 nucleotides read TGTGCCAGCCAGCAGACAGGGGGCGGCTTCGAGCAGTACTTC.

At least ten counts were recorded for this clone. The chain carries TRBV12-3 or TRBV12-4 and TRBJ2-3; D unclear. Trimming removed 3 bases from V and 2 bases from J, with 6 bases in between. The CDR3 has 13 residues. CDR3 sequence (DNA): TGTGCCAGCAGTTTGAGTATCACAGATACGCAGTATTTT. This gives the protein CASSLSITDTQYF.

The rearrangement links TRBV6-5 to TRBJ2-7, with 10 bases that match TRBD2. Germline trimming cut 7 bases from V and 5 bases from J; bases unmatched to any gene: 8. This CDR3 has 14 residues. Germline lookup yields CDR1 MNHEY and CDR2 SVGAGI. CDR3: CASNLAGVPDEQYF. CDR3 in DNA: TGTGCCAGCAATCTAGCGGGAGTACCCGACGAGCAGTACTTC.

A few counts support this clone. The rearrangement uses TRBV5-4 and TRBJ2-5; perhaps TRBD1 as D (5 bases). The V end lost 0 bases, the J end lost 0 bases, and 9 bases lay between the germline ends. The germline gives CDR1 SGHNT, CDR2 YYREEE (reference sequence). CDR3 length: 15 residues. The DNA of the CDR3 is TGTGCCAGCAGCTTGGCCAGGGATTACCAAGAGACCCAGTACTTC. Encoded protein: CASSLARDYQETQYF.

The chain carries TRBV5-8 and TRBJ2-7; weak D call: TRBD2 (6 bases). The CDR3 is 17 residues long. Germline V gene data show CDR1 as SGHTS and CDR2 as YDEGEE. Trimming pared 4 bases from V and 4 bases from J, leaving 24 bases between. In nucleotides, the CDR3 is TGTGCCAGCAGCGTAGGGGATTACCGGGGGTCACAATACGAGCAGTACTTC. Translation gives CASSVGDYRGSQYEQYF.

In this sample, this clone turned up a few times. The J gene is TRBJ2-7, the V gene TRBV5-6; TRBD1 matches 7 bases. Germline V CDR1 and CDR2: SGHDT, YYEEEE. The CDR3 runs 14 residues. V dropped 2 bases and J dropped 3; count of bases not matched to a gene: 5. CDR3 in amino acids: CASSLPDRYYEQYF. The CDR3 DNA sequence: TGTGCCAGCAGCTTACCGGACAGGTACTACGAGCAGTACTTC.